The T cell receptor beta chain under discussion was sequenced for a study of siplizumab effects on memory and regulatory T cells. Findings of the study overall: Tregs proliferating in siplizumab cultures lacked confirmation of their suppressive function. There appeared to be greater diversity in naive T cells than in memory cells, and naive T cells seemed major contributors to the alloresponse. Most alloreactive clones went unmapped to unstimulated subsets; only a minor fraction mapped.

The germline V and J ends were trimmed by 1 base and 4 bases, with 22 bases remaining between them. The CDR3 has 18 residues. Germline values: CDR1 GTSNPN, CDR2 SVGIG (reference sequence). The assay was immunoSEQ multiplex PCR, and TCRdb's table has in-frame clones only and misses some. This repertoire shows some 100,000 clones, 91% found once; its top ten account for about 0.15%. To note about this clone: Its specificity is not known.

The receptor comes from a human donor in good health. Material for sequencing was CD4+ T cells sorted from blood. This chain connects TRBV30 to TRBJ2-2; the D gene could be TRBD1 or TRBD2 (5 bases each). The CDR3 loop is CAWSARGPGRGVTGELFF. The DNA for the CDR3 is TGTGCCTGGAGTGCCCGGGGACCCGGTAGGGGTGTCACCGGGGAGCTGTTTTTT.